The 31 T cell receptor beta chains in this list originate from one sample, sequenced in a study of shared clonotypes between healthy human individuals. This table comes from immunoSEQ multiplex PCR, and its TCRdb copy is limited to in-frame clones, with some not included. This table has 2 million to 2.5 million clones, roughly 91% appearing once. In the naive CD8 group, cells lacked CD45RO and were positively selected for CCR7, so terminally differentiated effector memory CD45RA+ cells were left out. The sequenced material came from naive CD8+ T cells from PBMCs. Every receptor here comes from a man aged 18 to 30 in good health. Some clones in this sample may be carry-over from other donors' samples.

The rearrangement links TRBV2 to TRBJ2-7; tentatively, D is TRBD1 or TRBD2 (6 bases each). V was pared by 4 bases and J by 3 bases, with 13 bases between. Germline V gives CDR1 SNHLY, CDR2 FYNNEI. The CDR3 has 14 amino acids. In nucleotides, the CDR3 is TGTGCCAGCAGTGCCCCGGGGGCGAACTACGAGCAGTACTTC. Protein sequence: CASSAPGANYEQYF.

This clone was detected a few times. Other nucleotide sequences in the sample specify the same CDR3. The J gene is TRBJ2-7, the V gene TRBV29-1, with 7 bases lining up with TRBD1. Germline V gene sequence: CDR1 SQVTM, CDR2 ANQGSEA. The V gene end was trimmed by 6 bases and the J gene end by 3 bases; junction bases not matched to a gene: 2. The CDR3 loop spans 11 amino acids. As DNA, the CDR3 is TGCAGCGTCCGGGACAGCTACGAGCAGTACTTC. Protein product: CSVRDSYEQYF.

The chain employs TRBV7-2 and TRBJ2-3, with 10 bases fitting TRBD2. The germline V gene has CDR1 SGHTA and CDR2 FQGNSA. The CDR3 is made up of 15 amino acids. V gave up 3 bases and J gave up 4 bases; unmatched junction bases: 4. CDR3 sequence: CASSFTSGKADTQYF. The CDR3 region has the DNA TGTGCCAGCAGCTTTACTAGCGGGAAGGCAGATACGCAGTATTTT.

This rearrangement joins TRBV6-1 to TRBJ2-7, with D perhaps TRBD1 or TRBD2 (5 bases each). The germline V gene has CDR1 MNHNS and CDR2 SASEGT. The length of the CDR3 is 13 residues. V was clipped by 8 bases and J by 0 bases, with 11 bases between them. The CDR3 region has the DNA TGTGCCAGCCCGGGACCACTCTCCTACGAGCAGTACTTC. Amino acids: CASPGPLSYEQYF.

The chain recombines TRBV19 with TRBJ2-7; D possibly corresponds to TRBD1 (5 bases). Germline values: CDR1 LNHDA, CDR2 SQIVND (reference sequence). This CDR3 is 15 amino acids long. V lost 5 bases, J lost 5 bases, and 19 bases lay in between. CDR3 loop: CASSARQYFFDEQYF. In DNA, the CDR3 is TGTGCCAGTAGTGCTCGACAGTACTTTTTCGACGAGCAGTACTTC.

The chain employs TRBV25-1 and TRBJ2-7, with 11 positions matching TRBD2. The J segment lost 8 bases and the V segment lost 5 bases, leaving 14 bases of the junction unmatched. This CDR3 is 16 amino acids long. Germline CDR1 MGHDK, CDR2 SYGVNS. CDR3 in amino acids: CASSTPLALAGAQQYF. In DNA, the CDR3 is TGTGCCAGCAGTACCCCCCTGGCACTAGCGGGAGCACAGCAGTACTTC.

CDR3 DNA: TGCAGCGTTGTTGGGGAGGGGAGCTACGAGCAGTACTTC. It encodes CSVVGEGSYEQYF. This chain links TRBV29-1 with TRBJ2-7; TRBD2 matches at 7 bases. Germline values: CDR1 SQVTM, CDR2 ANQGSEA. V lost 4 bases, J lost 3 bases, and 6 bases stayed unmatched. This CDR3 comprises 13 residues.

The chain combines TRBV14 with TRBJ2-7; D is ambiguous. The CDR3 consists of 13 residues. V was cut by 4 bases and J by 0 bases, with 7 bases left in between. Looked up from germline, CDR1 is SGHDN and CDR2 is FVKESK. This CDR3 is CASSLGFSYEQYF. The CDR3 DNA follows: TGTGCCAGCAGCCTTGGGTTCTCCTACGAGCAGTACTTC.

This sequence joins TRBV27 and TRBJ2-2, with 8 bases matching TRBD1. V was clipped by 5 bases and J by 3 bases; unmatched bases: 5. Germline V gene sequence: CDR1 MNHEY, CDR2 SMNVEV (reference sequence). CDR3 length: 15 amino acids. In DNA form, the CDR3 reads TGTGCCAGCAGTATTCAGGGGGCGTACACCGGGGAGCTGTTTTTT. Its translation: CASSIQGAYTGELFF.

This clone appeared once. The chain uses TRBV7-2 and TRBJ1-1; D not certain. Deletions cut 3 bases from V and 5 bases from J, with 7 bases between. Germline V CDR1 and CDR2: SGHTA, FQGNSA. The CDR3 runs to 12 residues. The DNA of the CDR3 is TGTGCCAGCAGCTTCGAAAAGACTGAAGCTTTCTTT. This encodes CASSFEKTEAFF.

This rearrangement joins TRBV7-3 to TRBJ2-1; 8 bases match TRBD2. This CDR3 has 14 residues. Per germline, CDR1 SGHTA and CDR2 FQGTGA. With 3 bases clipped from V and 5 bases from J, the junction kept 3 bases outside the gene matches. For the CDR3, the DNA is TGTGCCAGCAGCTTCCACGGGAGGGACAATGAGCAGTTCTTC. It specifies CASSFHGRDNEQFF.

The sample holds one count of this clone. The CDR3 bases are TGTGCCAGCAGCTTGCCGGGGGACGGGAGTATCAATGAGCAGTTCTTC. This codes for CASSLPGDGSINEQFF. The V gene is TRBV5-6, the J gene TRBJ2-1; D is possibly TRBD2 (6 bases). The V gene's germline CDR1 is SGHDT and CDR2 YYEEEE. The CDR3 is made up of 16 amino acids. Trimming shortened V by 1 base and J by 6 bases, and 17 bases separated the two germline ends.

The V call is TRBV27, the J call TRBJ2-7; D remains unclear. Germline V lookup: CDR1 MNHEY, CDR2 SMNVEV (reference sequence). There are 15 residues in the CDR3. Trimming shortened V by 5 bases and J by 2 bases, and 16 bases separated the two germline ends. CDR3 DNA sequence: TGTGCCAGCAGTCCGTTCGCGGCGGCTCCCTACGAGCAGTACTTC. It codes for CASSPFAAAPYEQYF.

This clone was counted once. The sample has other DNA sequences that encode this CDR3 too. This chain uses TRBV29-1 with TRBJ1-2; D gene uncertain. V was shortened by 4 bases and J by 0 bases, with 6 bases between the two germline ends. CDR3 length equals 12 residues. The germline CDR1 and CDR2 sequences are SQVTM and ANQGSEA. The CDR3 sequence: CSVGTANYGYTF. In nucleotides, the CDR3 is TGCAGCGTTGGAACAGCTAACTATGGCTACACCTTC. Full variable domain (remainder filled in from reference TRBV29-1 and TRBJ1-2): SAVISQKPSRDICQRGTSLTIQCQVDSQVTMMFWYRQQPGQSLTLIATANQGSEATYESGFVIDKFPISRPNLTFSTLTVSNMSPEDSSIYLCSVGTANYGYTFGSGTRLTVV.

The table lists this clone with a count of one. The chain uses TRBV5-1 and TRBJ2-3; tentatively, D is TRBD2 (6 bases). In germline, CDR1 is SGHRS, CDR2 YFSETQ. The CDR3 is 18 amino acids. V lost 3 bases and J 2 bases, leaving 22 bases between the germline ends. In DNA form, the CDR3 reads TGCGCCAGCAGCTGGAGGGACTCAGAGGGGCCATTCACAGATACGCAGTATTTT. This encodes CASSWRDSEGPFTDTQYF.

The CDR3 loop is CASSALPDLGGNEQFF. DNA of the CDR3: TGTGCCAGCAGCGCCCTACCGGACCTTGGAGGTAATGAGCAGTTCTTC. V gene TRBV13 combines with J gene TRBJ2-1, with a weak D call TRBD2 (5 bases). With 5 bases removed from V and 7 bases from J, the gap between germline ends came to 21 bases. CDR3 length: 16 residues. Germline loops: CDR1 PRHDT, CDR2 FYEKMQ (reference sequence). Full variable domain (missing parts from reference TRBV13 and TRBJ2-1): AAGVIQSPRHLIKEKRETATLKCYPIPRHDTVYWYQQGPGQDPQFLISFYEKMQSDKGSIPDRFSAQQFSDYHSELNMSSLELGDSALYFCASSALPDLGGNEQFFGPGTRLTVL.

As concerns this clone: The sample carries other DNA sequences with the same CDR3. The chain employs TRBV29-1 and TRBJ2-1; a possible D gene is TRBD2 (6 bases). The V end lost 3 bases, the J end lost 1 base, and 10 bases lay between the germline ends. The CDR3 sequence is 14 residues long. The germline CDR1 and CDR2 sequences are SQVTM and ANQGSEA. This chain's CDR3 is CSVEGGESYNEQFF. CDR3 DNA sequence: TGCAGCGTTGAGGGGGGAGAATCCTACAATGAGCAGTTCTTC.

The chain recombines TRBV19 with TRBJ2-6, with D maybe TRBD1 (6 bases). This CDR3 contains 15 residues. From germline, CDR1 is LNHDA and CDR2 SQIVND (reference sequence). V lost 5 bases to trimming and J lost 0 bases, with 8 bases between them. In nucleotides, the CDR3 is TGTGCCAGTAGTGCGGACAGCTCTGGGGCCAACGTCCTGACTTTC. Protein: CASSADSSGANVLTF.

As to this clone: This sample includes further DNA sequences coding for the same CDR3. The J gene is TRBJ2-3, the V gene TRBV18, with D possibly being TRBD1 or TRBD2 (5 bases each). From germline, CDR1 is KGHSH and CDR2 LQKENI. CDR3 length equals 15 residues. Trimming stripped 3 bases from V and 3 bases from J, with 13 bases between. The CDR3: CASSPSGRSTDTQYF. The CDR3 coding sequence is TGTGCCAGCTCACCGTCGGGACGATCGACAGATACGCAGTATTTT. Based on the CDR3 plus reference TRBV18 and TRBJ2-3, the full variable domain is NAGVMQNPRHLVRRRGQEARLRCSPMKGHSHVYWYRQLPEEGLKFMVYLQKENIIDESGMPKERFSAEFPKEGPSILRIQQVVRGDSAAYFCASSPSGRSTDTQYFGPGTRLTVL.

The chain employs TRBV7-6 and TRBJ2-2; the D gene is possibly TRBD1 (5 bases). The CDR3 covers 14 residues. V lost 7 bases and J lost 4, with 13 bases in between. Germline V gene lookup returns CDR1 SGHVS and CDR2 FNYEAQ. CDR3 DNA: TGTGCCAGCAATCCAGGGTGGGGCACCGGGGAGCTGTTTTTT. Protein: CASNPGWGTGELFF.

CDR3 in DNA: TGTGCCAGCAGCTCCGGCAAAGGGACTGAAGCTTTCTTT. This sequence encodes CASSSGKGTEAFF. The chain carries TRBV7-9 and TRBJ1-1; D not certain. The germline CDR1 and CDR2 sequences are SEHNR and FQNEAQ (reference sequence). V was trimmed by 4 bases and J by 5 bases, leaving 11 bases between them. The CDR3 spans 13 residues.

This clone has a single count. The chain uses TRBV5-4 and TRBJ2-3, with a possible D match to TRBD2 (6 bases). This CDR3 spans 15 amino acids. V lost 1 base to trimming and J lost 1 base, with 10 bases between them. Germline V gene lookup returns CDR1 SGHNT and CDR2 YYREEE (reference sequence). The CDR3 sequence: CASSLWASGTDTQYF. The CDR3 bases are TGTGCCAGCAGCTTGTGGGCTAGCGGCACAGATACGCAGTATTTT.

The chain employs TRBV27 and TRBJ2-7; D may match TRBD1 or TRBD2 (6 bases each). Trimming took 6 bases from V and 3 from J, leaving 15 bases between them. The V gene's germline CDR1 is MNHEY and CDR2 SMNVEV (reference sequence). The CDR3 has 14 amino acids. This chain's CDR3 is CASSLGGRRYEQYF. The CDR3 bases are TGTGCCAGCAGCCTAGGGGGGCGGCGCTACGAGCAGTACTTC.

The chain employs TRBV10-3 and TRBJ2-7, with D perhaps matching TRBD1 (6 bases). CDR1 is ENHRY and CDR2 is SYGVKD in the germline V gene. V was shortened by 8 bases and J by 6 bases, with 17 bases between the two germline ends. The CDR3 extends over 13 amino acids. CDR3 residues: CAIGQGKGSEQYF. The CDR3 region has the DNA TGTGCCATCGGCCAGGGGAAGGGTAGCGAGCAGTACTTC.

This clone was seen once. CDR3 loop: CASPKELTGHTEAFF. In nucleotides, the CDR3 is TGCGCCAGCCCCAAAGAGCTGACAGGCCACACTGAAGCTTTCTTT. The chain combines TRBV10-1 with TRBJ1-1; a possible D gene is TRBD1 (6 bases). V lost 8 bases, J lost 3 bases, and 19 bases lay in between. Germline values: CDR1 WNHNN, CDR2 SYGVQD (reference sequence). This CDR3 comprises 15 residues.

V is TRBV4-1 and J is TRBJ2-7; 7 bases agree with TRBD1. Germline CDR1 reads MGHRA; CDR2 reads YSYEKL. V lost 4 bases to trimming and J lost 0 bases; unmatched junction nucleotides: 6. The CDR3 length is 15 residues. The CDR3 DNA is TGCGCCAGCAGCCCACAGGGGCACAGCTCCTACGAGCAGTACTTC. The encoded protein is CASSPQGHSSYEQYF.

The chain's CDR3 is CASLLGRPGDTQYF. Written as DNA, the CDR3 is TGTGCCAGCTTACTAGGGAGGCCGGGAGATACGCAGTATTTT. The chain has TRBV18 and TRBJ2-3, with a weak D call TRBD2 (6 bases). Germline V gene lookup returns CDR1 KGHSH and CDR2 LQKENI. The V end was cut by 7 bases, the J end by 5 bases, with 16 bases between. CDR3 length: 14 amino acids.

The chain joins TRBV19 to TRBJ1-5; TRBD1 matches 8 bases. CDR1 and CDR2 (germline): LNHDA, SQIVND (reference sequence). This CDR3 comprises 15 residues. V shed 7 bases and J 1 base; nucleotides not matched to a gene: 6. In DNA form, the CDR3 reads TGTGCCAGTAACAACGGACAGGGCAGCAATCAGCCCCAGCATTTT. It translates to CASNNGQGSNQPQHF.

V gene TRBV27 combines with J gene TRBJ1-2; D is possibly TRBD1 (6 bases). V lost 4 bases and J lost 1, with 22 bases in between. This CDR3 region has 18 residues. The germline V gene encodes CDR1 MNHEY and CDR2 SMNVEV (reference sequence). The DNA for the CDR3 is TGTGCCAGCAGTTCTGAGGGGGGGGCAGCCGACAGTAACTATGGCTACACCTTC. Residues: CASSSEGGAADSNYGYTF.

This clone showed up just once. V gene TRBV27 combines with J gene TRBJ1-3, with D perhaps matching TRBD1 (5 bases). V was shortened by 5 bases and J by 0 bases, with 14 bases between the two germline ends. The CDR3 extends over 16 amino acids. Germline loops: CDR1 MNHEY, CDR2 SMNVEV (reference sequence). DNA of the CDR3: TGTGCCAGCAGTCTAGGACAACCCAGCTCTGGAAACACCATATATTTT. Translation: CASSLGQPSSGNTIYF.

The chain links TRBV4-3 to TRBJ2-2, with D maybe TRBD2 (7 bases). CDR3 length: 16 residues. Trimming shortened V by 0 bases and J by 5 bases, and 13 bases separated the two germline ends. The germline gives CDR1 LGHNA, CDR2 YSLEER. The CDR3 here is CASSQDRGGGTGELFF. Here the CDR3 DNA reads TGCGCCAGCAGCCAAGATAGAGGGGGGGGAACCGGGGAGCTGTTTTTT.